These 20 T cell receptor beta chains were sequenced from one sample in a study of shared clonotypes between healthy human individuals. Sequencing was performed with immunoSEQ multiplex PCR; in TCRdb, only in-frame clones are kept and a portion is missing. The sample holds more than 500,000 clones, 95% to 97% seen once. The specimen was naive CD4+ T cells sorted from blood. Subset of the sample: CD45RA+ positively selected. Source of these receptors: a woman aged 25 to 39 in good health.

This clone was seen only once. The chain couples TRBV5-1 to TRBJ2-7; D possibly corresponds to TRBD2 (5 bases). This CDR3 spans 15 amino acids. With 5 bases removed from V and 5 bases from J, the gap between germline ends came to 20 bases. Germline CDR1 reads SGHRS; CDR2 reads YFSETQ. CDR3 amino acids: CASSPGNPIADEQYF. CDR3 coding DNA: TGCGCCAGCAGTCCGGGGAACCCAATCGCCGACGAGCAGTACTTC.

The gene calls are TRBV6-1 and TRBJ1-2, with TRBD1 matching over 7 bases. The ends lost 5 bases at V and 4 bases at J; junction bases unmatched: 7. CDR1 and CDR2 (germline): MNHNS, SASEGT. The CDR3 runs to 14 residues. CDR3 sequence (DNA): TGTGCCAGCAGTTCGGCAGGGGGTGTCTATGGCTACACCTTC. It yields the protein CASSSAGGVYGYTF.

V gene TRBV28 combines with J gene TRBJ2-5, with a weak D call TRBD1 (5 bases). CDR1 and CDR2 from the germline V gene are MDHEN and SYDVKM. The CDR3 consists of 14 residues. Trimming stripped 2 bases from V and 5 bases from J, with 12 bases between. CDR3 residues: CASSLRGRGETQYF. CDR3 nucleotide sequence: TGTGCCAGCAGTTTAAGGGGAAGGGGCGAGACCCAGTACTTC.

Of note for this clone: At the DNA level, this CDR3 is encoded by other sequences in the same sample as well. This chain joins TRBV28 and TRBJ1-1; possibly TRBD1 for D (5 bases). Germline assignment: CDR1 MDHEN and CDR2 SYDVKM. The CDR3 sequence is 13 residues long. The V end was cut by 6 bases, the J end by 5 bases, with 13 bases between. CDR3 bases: TGTGCCAGCAGGCGCCGGGGGGGGACTGAAGCTTTCTTT. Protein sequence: CASRRRGGTEAFF. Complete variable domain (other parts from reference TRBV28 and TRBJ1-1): DVKVTQSSRYLVKRTGEKVFLECVQDMDHENMFWYRQDPGLGLRLIYFSYDVKMKEKGDIPEGYSVSREKKERFSLILESASTNQTSMYLCASRRRGGTEAFFGQGTRLTVV.

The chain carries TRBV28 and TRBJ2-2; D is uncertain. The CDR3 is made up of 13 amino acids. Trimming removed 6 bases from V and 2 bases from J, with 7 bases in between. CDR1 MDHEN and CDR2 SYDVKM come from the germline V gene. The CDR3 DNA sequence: TGTGCCAGCAGGGAACCAAACACCGGGGAGCTGTTTTTT. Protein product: CASREPNTGELFF.

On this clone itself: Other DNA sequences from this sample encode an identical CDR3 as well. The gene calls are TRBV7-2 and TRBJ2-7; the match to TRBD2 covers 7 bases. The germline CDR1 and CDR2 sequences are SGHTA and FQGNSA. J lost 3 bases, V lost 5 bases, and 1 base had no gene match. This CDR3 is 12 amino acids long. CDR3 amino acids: CASSRTSYEQYF. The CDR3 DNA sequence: TGTGCCAGCAGCCGGACTAGCTACGAGCAGTACTTC.

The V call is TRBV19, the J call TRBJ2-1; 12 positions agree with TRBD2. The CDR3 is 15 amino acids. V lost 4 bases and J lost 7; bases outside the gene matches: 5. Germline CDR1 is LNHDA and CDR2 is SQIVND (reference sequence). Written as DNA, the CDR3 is TGTGCCAGTAGTACACTAGCGGGAGGCCGTAATGAGCAGTTCTTC. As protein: CASSTLAGGRNEQFF. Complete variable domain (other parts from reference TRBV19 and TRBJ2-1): DGGITQSPKYLFRKEGQNVTLSCEQNLNHDAMYWYRQDPGQGLRLIYYSQIVNDFQKGDIAEGYSVSREKKESFPLTVTSAQKNPTAFYLCASSTLAGGRNEQFFGPGTRLTVL.

CDR3 DNA: TGCGCCAGCAGCCCGGGGAGTCGGACAGGGTCGGATGGCTACACCTTC. This codes for CASSPGSRTGSDGYTF. This sequence joins TRBV5-1 and TRBJ1-2; TRBD1 aligns across 8 bases. The junction had 14 bases not matched to a gene; V was cut back by 4 bases and J by 6 bases. The CDR3 contains 16 residues. CDR1 SGHRS and CDR2 YFSETQ come from the germline V gene.

CDR3 protein: CASTSAGAEYEQYF. CDR3 nucleotide sequence: TGTGCCAGCACCTCAGCGGGAGCTGAGTACGAGCAGTACTTC. V is TRBV28 and J is TRBJ2-7; 8 nucleotides match TRBD2. This CDR3 has 14 residues. Losses at the gene ends were 7 bases for V and 4 bases for J; bases not matched to a gene: 9. In germline, CDR1 is MDHEN, CDR2 SYDVKM.

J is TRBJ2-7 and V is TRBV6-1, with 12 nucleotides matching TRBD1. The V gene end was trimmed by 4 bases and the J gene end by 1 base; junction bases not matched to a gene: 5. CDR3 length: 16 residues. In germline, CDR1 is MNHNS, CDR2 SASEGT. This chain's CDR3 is CASSVGGQGASYEQYF. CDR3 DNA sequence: TGTGCCAGCAGTGTAGGGGGACAGGGGGCATCCTACGAGCAGTACTTC.

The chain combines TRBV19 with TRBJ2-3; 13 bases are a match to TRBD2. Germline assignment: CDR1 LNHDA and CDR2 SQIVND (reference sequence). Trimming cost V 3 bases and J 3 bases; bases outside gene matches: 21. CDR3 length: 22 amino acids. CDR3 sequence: CASSIRFRLAGGIRSRTDTQYF. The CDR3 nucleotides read TGTGCCAGTAGTATCCGTTTTCGACTAGCGGGAGGCATAAGATCAAGGACAGATACGCAGTATTTT.

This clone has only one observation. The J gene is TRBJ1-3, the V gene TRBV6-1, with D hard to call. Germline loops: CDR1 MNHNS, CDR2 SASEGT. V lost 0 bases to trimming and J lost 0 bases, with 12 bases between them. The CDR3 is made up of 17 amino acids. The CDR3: CASSEALQVFSGNTIYF. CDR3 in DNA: TGTGCCAGCAGTGAAGCGCTTCAGGTGTTCTCTGGAAACACCATATATTTT.

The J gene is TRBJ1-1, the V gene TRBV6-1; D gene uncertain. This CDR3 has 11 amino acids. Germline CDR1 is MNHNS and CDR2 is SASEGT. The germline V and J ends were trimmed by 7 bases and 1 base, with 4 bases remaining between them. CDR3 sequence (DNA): TGTGCCAGCACAGCGAACACTGAAGCTTTCTTT. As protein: CASTANTEAFF.

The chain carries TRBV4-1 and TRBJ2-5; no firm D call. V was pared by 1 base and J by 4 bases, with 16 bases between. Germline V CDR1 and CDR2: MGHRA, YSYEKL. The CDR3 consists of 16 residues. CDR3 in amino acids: CASSQGERRLGETQYF. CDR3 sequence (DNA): TGCGCCAGCAGCCAAGGAGAACGGCGCCTCGGAGAGACCCAGTACTTC.

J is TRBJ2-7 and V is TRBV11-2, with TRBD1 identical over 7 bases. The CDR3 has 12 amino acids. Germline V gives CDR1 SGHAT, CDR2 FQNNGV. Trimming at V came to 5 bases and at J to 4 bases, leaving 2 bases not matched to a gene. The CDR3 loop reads CASSAQGYEQYF. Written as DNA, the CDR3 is TGTGCCAGCAGCGCACAGGGGTACGAGCAGTACTTC.

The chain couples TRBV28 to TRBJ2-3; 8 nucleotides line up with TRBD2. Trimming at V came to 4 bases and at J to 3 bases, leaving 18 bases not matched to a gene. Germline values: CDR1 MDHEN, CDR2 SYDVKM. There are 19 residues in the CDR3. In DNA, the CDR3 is TGTGCCAGCAGTTCATACCCCCCTTCCTGGCGGGAGGATACAGATACGCAGTATTTT. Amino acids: CASSSYPPSWREDTDTQYF.

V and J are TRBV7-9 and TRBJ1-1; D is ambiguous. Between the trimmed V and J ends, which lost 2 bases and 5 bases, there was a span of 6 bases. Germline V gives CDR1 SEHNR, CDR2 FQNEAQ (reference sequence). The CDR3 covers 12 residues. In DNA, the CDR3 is TGTGCCAGCAGCTTATTGTTAACTGAAGCTTTCTTT. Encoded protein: CASSLLLTEAFF.

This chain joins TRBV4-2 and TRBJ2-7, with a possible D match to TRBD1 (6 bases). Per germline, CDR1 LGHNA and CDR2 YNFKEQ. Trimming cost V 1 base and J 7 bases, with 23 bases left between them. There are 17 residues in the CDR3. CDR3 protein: CASSQVGKQGRSWEQYF. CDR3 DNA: TGTGCCAGCAGCCAAGTCGGGAAACAGGGTCGGTCGTGGGAGCAGTACTTC.

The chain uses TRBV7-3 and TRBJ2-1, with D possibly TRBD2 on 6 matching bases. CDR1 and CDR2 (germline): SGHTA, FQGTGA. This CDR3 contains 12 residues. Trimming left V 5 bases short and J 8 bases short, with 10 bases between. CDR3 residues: CASSKSGYEQFF. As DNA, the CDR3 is TGTGCCAGCAGCAAAAGCGGGTATGAGCAGTTCTTC.

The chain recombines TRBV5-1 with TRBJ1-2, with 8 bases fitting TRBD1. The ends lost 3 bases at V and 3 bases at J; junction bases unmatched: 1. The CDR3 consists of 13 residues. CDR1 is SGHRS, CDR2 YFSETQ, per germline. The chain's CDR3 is CASSSQGDYGYTF. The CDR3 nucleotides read TGCGCCAGCAGCTCACAGGGGGACTATGGCTACACCTTC.